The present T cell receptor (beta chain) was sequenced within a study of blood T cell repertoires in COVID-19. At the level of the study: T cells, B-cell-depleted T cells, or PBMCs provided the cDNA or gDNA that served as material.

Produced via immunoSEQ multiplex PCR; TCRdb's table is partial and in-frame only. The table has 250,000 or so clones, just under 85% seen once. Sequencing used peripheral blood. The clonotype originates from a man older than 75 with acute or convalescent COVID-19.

CDR3 sequence (DNA): TGTGCCAGCACCTATACGCACGGGGGAACTGAAGCTTTCTTT. Translation gives CASTYTHGGTEAFF. V gene TRBV6-6 combines with J gene TRBJ1-1; D perhaps matches TRBD1 (5 bases). The germline gives CDR1 MNHNY, CDR2 SVGAGI (reference sequence). V was shortened by 7 bases and J by 5 bases, with 17 bases between the two germline ends. CDR3 length equals 14 residues.